This TCR beta chain was sequenced in a study of T cell responses to AZD1222 COVID-19 vaccine. CDR1 is MNHEY and CDR2 is SVGEGT in the germline V gene. The CDR3 contains 18 residues. Unmatched junction bases numbered 12, after V lost 6 bases and J lost 0 bases. Whole-study results and caveats: Spike-specific TCR breadth and depth rose after two AZD1222 doses.

Generated by immunoSEQ multiplex PCR, the TCRdb table keeps only in-frame clones and is missing some. The table includes about 180,000 clones, 90% to 95% detected once. As concerns this clone: Its specificity is not known.

The TCR originated in an adult in good health. The rearrangement uses TRBV6-2 or TRBV6-3 and TRBJ2-1; TRBD1 aligns across 9 bases. Material: peripheral blood, obtained on day 0 of AZD1222 vaccination. The CDR3 protein is CASRPYTGTGSSYNEQFF. CDR3 bases: TGTGCCAGCAGACCTTATACCGGGACAGGGAGCTCCTACAATGAGCAGTTCTTC.